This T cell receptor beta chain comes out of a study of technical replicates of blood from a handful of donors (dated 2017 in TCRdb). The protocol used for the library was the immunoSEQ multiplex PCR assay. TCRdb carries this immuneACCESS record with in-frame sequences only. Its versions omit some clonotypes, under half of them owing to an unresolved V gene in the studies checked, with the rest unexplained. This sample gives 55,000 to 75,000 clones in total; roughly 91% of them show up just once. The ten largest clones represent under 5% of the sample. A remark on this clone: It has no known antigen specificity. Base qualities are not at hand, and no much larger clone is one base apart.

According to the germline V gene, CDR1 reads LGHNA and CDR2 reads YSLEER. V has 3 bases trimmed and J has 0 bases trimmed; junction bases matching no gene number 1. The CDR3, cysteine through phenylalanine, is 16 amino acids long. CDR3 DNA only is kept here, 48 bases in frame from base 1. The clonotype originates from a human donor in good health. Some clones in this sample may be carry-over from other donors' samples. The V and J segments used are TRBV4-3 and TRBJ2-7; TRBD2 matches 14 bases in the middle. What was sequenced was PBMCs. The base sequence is TGCGCCAGCAGCCAGGGGACTAGCGGGAGCTCCTACGAGCAGTACTTC. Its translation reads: CASSQGTSGSSYEQYF.